This entry lists 8 T cell receptor beta chains sequenced from one sample in a study of cytomegalovirus exposure and HLA in healthy donors (dated by TCRdb to about 2017). Library prep was done by the immunoSEQ multiplex PCR assay. For the multiplex PCR, a mixture combining 60 forward primers for TCR Vbeta segments and 13 reverse primers for TCR Jbeta segments was used. TCRdb took this table from immuneACCESS and kept in-frame rearrangements with V and J called. Such tables lack part of the clones; where checked against another copy, unresolved V genes explain under half of the gap, and the rest is unexplained. The sample's own table lists around 200,000 clones. The biggest ten clones account for roughly 0.98% of the sample. Source material: PBMCs. The receptors were gathered from a woman aged 25 to 39 in good health and CMV-seropositive.

This rearrangement joins TRBV2 to TRBJ1-5, with TRBD1 identical over 8 bases. This CDR3 comprises 14 residues. V lost 5 bases, J lost 5 bases, and 5 bases stayed unmatched. The V gene's germline CDR1 is SNHLY and CDR2 FYNNEI. The CDR3 reads CASSLQTGDQPQHF. Here the CDR3 DNA reads TGTGCCAGCAGTCTACAGACAGGGGATCAGCCCCAGCATTTT.

The rearrangement uses TRBV4-1 and TRBJ2-1, with 7 bases aligning to TRBD2. Trimming at V came to 3 bases and at J to 3 bases, leaving 5 bases not matched to a gene. CDR3 size: 15 residues. CDR1 and CDR2 from the germline V gene are MGHRA and YSYEKL. The CDR3 spells CASSQIGGGYNEQFF. The CDR3 DNA sequence: TGCGCCAGCAGCCAGATTGGCGGGGGCTACAATGAGCAGTTCTTC.

The gene calls are TRBV27 and TRBJ1-2; a weak D match, TRBD1 (5 bases). V lost 6 bases and J 0 bases, leaving 14 bases between the germline ends. This CDR3 is 15 amino acids long. CDR1 is MNHEY and CDR2 is SMNVEV in the germline V gene (reference sequence). As DNA, the CDR3 is TGTGCCAGCAGACCCAGGGCCCAAGCTAACTATGGCTACACCTTC. Translated: CASRPRAQANYGYTF.

The V gene is TRBV5-1, the J gene TRBJ2-2; possibly TRBD1 for D (6 bases). The CDR3 has 15 amino acids. Germline loops: CDR1 SGHRS, CDR2 YFSETQ. V lost 1 base to trimming and J lost 1 base, with 8 bases between them. CDR3 region: CASSLLQGNTGELFF. DNA of the CDR3: TGCGCCAGCAGCTTGTTACAGGGGAACACCGGGGAGCTGTTTTTT.

The chain has TRBV29-1 and TRBJ2-7, with a possible D match to TRBD2 (5 bases). V lost 6 bases to trimming and J lost 3 bases, with 18 bases between them. CDR3 length equals 14 residues. The germline gives CDR1 SQVTM, CDR2 ANQGSEA. The CDR3 sequence is CSVSYVGESYEQYF. The CDR3 nucleotides are TGCAGCGTCTCCTATGTGGGAGAGAGCTACGAGCAGTACTTC.

The chain uses TRBV5-1 and TRBJ2-2, with 10 nucleotides matching TRBD2. CDR3 length: 17 amino acids. Germline loops: CDR1 SGHRS, CDR2 YFSETQ. V gave up 5 bases and J gave up 0 bases; unmatched junction bases: 7. CDR3 sequence reads: CASRRTSGPANTGELFF. The CDR3 coding sequence is TGCGCCAGCAGAAGGACTAGCGGCCCCGCGAACACCGGGGAGCTGTTTTTT.

The rearrangement uses TRBV7-2 and TRBJ2-7, with 9 nucleotides matching TRBD1. The CDR3 has 15 residues. Unmatched junction bases numbered 6, after V lost 6 bases and J lost 0 bases. CDR1 is SGHTA, CDR2 FQGNSA, per germline. CDR3 bases: TGTGCCAGCAGTAGACAGGGGGATCCCTCCTACGAGCAGTACTTC. Translation: CASSRQGDPSYEQYF. Variable domain in full (rest from reference TRBV7-2 and TRBJ2-7): GAGVSQSPSNKVTEKGKDVELRCDPISGHTALYWYRQSLGQGLEFLIYFQGNSAPDKSGLPSDRFSAERTGGSVSTLTIQRTQQEDSAVYLCASSRQGDPSYEQYFGPGTRLTVT.

The chain couples TRBV19 to TRBJ2-7; 9 bases are a match to TRBD1. The CDR3 contains 13 residues. CDR1 is LNHDA, CDR2 SQIVND, per germline (reference sequence). After removal of 2 bases from V and 7 bases from J, the junction contained 3 bases not matched to a gene. CDR3 sequence: CASSITGGQEQYF. The CDR3 coding sequence is TGTGCCAGTAGTATAACAGGGGGCCAGGAGCAGTACTTC.